These 24 T cell receptor beta chains share one sample of origin, sequenced in a study of response to subunit inactivated influenza vaccine. TCRdb called the RT-PCR reads again in MiXCR, with one record for every CDR3 protein. The sample includes 500,000 to 550,000 distinct CDR3 sequences, under 9% of them seen just once. Here the sequenced sample was PBMCs from blood, taken 23 to 25 months after vaccination. These receptors were collected from a man aged 50 to 69 who received an inactivated influenza vaccine.

This clonotype was seen many times. The gene calls are TRBV5-1 and TRBJ2-3, with a possible D match to TRBD2 (6 bases). The germline V gene encodes CDR1 SGHRS and CDR2 YFSETQ. The CDR3 has 14 amino acids. V lost 6 bases and J 4 bases, leaving 15 bases between the germline ends. The CDR3 DNA reads as TGCGCCAGCACCACGGGACTTCAGGCAGATACGCAGTATTTT. This encodes CASTTGLQADTQYF.

This clonotype was seen a few times. The chain links TRBV4-3 to TRBJ1-5; D unresolved. The CDR3 contains 15 residues. CDR1 and CDR2 (germline): LGHNA, YSLEER. V lost 0 bases to trimming and J lost 0 bases, with 6 bases between them. CDR3 loop: CASSQDYGSNQPQHF. CDR3 in DNA: TGCGCCAGCAGCCAAGATTACGGTAGCAATCAGCCCCAGCATTTT.

The table lists this clonotype with a few counts. The genes are TRBV4-1 and TRBJ2-3, with D perhaps TRBD1 or TRBD2 (5 bases each). The CDR3 sequence is 15 residues long. V dropped 6 bases and J dropped 4 bases, with 17 bases sitting between them. CDR1 is MGHRA and CDR2 is YSYEKL in the germline V gene. CDR3 in amino acids: CASRKVGDHADTQYF. The CDR3 bases are TGCGCCAGCAGAAAAGTGGGGGACCACGCAGATACGCAGTATTTT.

This clonotype was picked up many times. The rearrangement links TRBV25-1 to TRBJ1-2; D gene unclear. Germline loops: CDR1 MGHDK, CDR2 SYGVNS. V lost 3 bases to trimming and J lost 0 bases, with 14 bases between them. The CDR3 is made up of 16 amino acids. CDR3 bases: TGTGCCAGCAGTGATCGACGGGAGACCGCTAACTATGGCTACACCTTC. Residues: CASSDRRETANYGYTF.

This chain connects TRBV11-2 to TRBJ2-2, with 7 bases lining up with TRBD1. CDR1 SGHAT and CDR2 FQNNGV come from the germline V gene. The J segment lost 7 bases and the V segment lost 11 bases, leaving 10 bases of the junction unmatched. CDR3 length equals 13 residues. This chain's CDR3 is CAGKTGLVGELFF. CDR3 bases: TGTGCCGGCAAGACAGGGCTCGTCGGGGAGCTGTTTTTT.

This clonotype was recorded many times. The chain is built from TRBV2 and TRBJ2-3, with D perhaps TRBD2 (6 bases). CDR3 length: 12 residues. Deletions cut 7 bases from V and 4 bases from J, with 9 bases between. The germline V gene encodes CDR1 SNHLY and CDR2 FYNNEI. CDR3 amino acids: CASKGEADTQYF. CDR3 nucleotides: TGTGCCAGCAAAGGGGAGGCAGATACGCAGTATTTT.

Many counts were recorded for this clonotype. V is TRBV29-1 and J is TRBJ2-1, with D possibly being TRBD2 (5 bases). Trimming stripped 6 bases from V and 5 bases from J, with 23 bases between. CDR3 length: 16 residues. The germline CDR1 and CDR2 sequences are SQVTM and ANQGSEA. Written as DNA, the CDR3 is TGCAGCGTCCTTAGGTTCGGGGAAGGTTCGGACAATGAGCAGTTCTTC. Its protein is CSVLRFGEGSDNEQFF.

This clonotype was observed a handful of times. The gene calls are TRBV7-3 and TRBJ2-1; 8 bases fit TRBD2. This CDR3 contains 14 residues. Germline-derived CDR1 and CDR2 are SGHTA and FQGTGA. The V and J ends lost 5 bases and 7 bases, in that order; junction bases with no gene match: 7. CDR3 sequence: CASSRAGTSNEQFF. CDR3 DNA: TGTGCCAGCAGCCGGGCCGGGACTAGTAATGAGCAGTTCTTC.

Turning to this clonotype: One end of the junction is discordant with germline, which a read error may explain. Here the CDR3 DNA reads TGTGGCAGCTCACCAATCCGGGGACAGGAGTACAATGAGCAGTTCTTC. Amino acid sequence: CGSSPIRGQEYNEQFF. The chain recombines TRBV18 with TRBJ2-1; TRBD1 matches at 8 bases. Germline assignment: CDR1 KGHSH and CDR2 LQKENI. The CDR3 runs 16 residues.

This chain connects TRBV11-3 to TRBJ2-2; D gene ambiguous. The CDR3 consists of 13 residues. In germline, CDR1 is SGHNT, CDR2 YENEEA. Trimming took off 5 bases at V and 6 bases at J, with 10 bases between the two ends. As DNA, the CDR3 is TGTGCCAGCAGCGCCTCCGCCCCCGGGGAGCTGTTTTTT. This sequence encodes CASSASAPGELFF.

The table lists this clonotype with many counts. The chain combines TRBV4-2 with TRBJ2-7, with a tentative D call TRBD1 (5 bases). The CDR3 is made up of 15 amino acids. Trimming shortened V by 1 base and J by 0 bases, and 10 bases separated the two germline ends. CDR1 is LGHNA and CDR2 is YNFKEQ in the germline V gene. CDR3 DNA: TGTGCCAGCAGCCAAGGGGGCAGAAGCTCCTACGAGCAGTACTTC. It yields the protein CASSQGGRSSYEQYF.

The table lists this clonotype with a few counts. This chain links TRBV7-9 with TRBJ2-1; unclear D gene. The length of the CDR3 is 12 residues. Germline assignment: CDR1 SEHNR and CDR2 FQNEAQ (reference sequence). V lost 5 bases to trimming and J lost 10 bases, with 12 bases between them. CDR3 sequence: CASSRTEREQFF. In DNA, the CDR3 is TGTGCCAGCAGCCGGACGGAGAGGGAGCAGTTCTTC.

This clonotype was seen more than once but under ten times. The chain has TRBV7-8 and TRBJ2-4; D possibly uses TRBD1 or TRBD2 (6 bases each). Per the germline V gene, CDR1 is SGHVS and CDR2 is FQNEAQ. There are 16 residues in the CDR3. With 5 bases removed from V and 0 bases from J, the gap between germline ends came to 14 bases. This CDR3 reads CASSPHRDLAKNIQYF. CDR3 coding DNA: TGTGCCAGCAGCCCTCACAGGGACTTAGCCAAAAACATTCAGTACTTC.

This clonotype was detected only a few times. J is TRBJ1-2 and V is TRBV3-1; possible D gene TRBD1, 6 bases. The CDR3 runs to 15 residues. V lost 4 bases, J lost 2 bases, and 14 bases lay in between. Germline CDR1 LGHDT, CDR2 YNNKEL (reference sequence). CDR3 DNA sequence: TGTGCCAGCAGCCCATCGGGACACGAGAACTATGGCTACACCTTC. Translated: CASSPSGHENYGYTF.

This clonotype was picked up a small number of times. V gene TRBV12-3 or TRBV12-4 combines with J gene TRBJ2-1, with D maybe TRBD2 (5 bases). The CDR3 covers 19 residues. V was cut by 2 bases and J by 1 base, with 21 bases left in between. This chain's CDR3 is CASSLYGLTPYRSYNEQFF. CDR3 nucleotides: TGTGCCAGCAGTTTATACGGACTTACCCCATACCGTTCCTACAATGAGCAGTTCTTC.

This clonotype was detected many times. V usage is TRBV14 and J usage is TRBJ2-1, with a possible D match to TRBD1 (6 bases). The CDR3 contains 18 residues. In germline, CDR1 is SGHDN, CDR2 FVKESK. V lost 0 bases and J lost 2, with 17 bases in between. The CDR3 reads CASSQDWARDITYNEQFF. The CDR3 coding sequence is TGTGCCAGCAGCCAAGATTGGGCCCGGGACATTACCTACAATGAGCAGTTCTTC.

At least ten counts were recorded for this clonotype. V and J are TRBV30 and TRBJ2-7, with TRBD1 as a possible D gene (6 bases). V lost 2 bases to trimming and J lost 2 bases, with 16 bases between them. Germline V lookup: CDR1 GTSNPN, CDR2 SVGIG (reference sequence). The CDR3 spans 15 residues. Here the CDR3 DNA reads TGTGCCTGGAGTACAGGGCTCAAGGGGACCTACGAGCAGTACTTC. It yields the protein CAWSTGLKGTYEQYF.

The CDR3 here is CASRGVDIEYSGNTIYF. The CDR3 coding sequence is TGTGCCAGCAGAGGGGTGGACATCGAATACTCTGGAAACACCATATATTTT. The chain combines TRBV2 with TRBJ1-3; D might be TRBD1 (5 bases). CDR3 length: 17 residues. Germline V lookup: CDR1 SNHLY, CDR2 FYNNEI. V shed 6 bases and J shed 0 bases, with 18 bases lying between them.

This clonotype came up a few times. This sequence joins TRBV20-1 and TRBJ1-5, with 12 bases aligning to TRBD1. Germline V gene lookup returns CDR1 DFQATT and CDR2 SNEGSKA (reference sequence). Trimming at V came to 5 bases and at J to 2 bases, leaving 7 bases not matched to a gene. There are 16 residues in the CDR3. The CDR3 DNA is TGCAGTGCTGGATACGGGACAGGGGGCGGCAATCAGCCCCAGCATTTT. Residues: CSAGYGTGGGNQPQHF.

V gene TRBV3-1 combines with J gene TRBJ2-1; perhaps TRBD2 as D (5 bases). CDR3 length: 17 amino acids. The germline gives CDR1 LGHDT, CDR2 YNNKEL (reference sequence). V lost 11 bases and J lost 1, with 24 bases in between. In nucleotides, the CDR3 is TGTGCCTCCAGCAAGGAGGTGCCTTGGGCTTCCTACAATGAGCAGTTCTTC. Translation: CASSKEVPWASYNEQFF.

The chain uses TRBV7-2 and TRBJ2-3; D is uncertain. The V gene lost 1 base and the J gene lost 6 bases, with 14 bases spanning the gap. The CDR3 extends over 15 amino acids. Germline-derived CDR1 and CDR2 are SGHTA and FQGNSA. Here the CDR3 DNA reads TGTGCCAGCAGCTTAGTAACTTCCTTGGGGGATACGCAGTATTTT. This encodes CASSLVTSLGDTQYF.

The chain carries TRBV4-1 and TRBJ2-1; D might be TRBD1 (6 bases). Germline V lookup: CDR1 MGHRA, CDR2 YSYEKL. Between the trimmed V and J ends, which lost 7 bases and 1 base, there was a span of 17 bases. The CDR3 loop spans 16 amino acids. The CDR3 loop is CASTLRKQGSYNEQFF. The CDR3 bases are TGCGCCAGCACCCTCAGGAAACAGGGATCCTACAATGAGCAGTTCTTC.

This clonotype was detected a few times. The junction differs from germline at one of its ends, possibly a read error. This chain connects TRBV6-5 to TRBJ2-7; 7 nucleotides align to TRBD1. The length of the CDR3 is 12 residues. Per germline, CDR1 MNHEY and CDR2 SVGAGI. CDR3 nucleotide sequence: TGTGCCAGCAGCCCCCCCGTCGGGACAGTAACCTTC. It codes for CASSPPVGTVTF.

This clonotype was seen many times. The chain links TRBV12-3 or TRBV12-4 to TRBJ1-4; D not certain. This CDR3 has 15 amino acids. Trimming cost V 3 bases and J 0 bases, with 8 bases left between them. CDR3 residues: CASSLSGATNEKLFF. CDR3 DNA sequence: TGTGCCAGCAGTTTGTCGGGAGCAACTAATGAAAAACTGTTTTTT.